These 16 T cell receptor beta chains came from one sample sequenced in a study of T cell repertoires in cytomegalovirus infection. TCRdb reprocessed the reads with MiXCR, giving one entry per CDR3 protein. This sample has nearly 650,000 distinct CDR3 sequences; approximately 24% occur once, and the top ten carry approximately 8.2%. Sequencing was carried out using CD8+ T cells from PBMCs. These receptors all stem from a human donor in good health (CMV status not recorded). Some clones in this sample may be carry-over from other donors' samples.

V and J are TRBV29-1 and TRBJ2-1, with D uncertain. V was pared by 8 bases and J by 7 bases, with 24 bases between. CDR3 length: 15 amino acids. The germline CDR1 and CDR2 sequences are SQVTM and ANQGSEA. CDR3 sequence reads: CSLRQPGTLRNEQFF. CDR3 sequence (DNA): TGCAGCCTGCGACAACCAGGTACCCTTCGAAATGAGCAGTTCTTC.

This clonotype was observed at least ten times. This chain uses TRBV7-2 with TRBJ2-1; no reliable D call. V was shortened by 5 bases and J by 5 bases, with 13 bases between the two germline ends. This CDR3 contains 14 residues. The germline V gene has CDR1 SGHTA and CDR2 FQGNSA. Here the CDR3 reads CASSLNGLDNEQFF. The CDR3 region has the DNA TGTGCCAGCAGCCTCAATGGCCTCGACAATGAGCAGTTCTTC.

The chain links TRBV9 to TRBJ2-2; D ambiguous. Trimming removed 0 bases at V and 4 bases at J, with 10 bases between. The CDR3 is 15 residues long. Germline lookup yields CDR1 SGDLS and CDR2 YYNGEE. The CDR3 sequence: CASSVGGSATGELFF. The CDR3 DNA follows: TGTGCCAGCAGCGTAGGAGGTTCTGCCACCGGGGAGCTGTTTTTT.

This clonotype has a count of ten or more. The chain combines TRBV7-6 with TRBJ2-3; TRBD2 agrees at 11 bases. Per germline, CDR1 SGHVS and CDR2 FNYEAQ. V shed 5 bases, J shed 2 bases, and the junction held 9 bases outside the gene matches. This CDR3 contains 17 residues. In nucleotides, the CDR3 is TGTGCCAGCAGCCCTCTACGACTAGCGGGGCCCACAGATACGCAGTATTTT. Amino acid sequence: CASSPLRLAGPTDTQYF.

The chain is built from TRBV25-1 and TRBJ2-3, with no clear D. V was shortened by 2 bases and J by 2 bases, with 8 bases between the two germline ends. This CDR3 region has 14 residues. Germline CDR1 is MGHDK and CDR2 is SYGVNS. CDR3 residues: CASSERKTTDTQYF. CDR3 sequence (DNA): TGTGCCAGCAGTGAAAGAAAGACCACAGATACGCAGTATTTT.

The table lists this clonotype with many counts. This rearrangement joins TRBV15 to TRBJ2-1, with 9 bases aligning to TRBD2. This CDR3 is 14 amino acids long. Germline V CDR1 and CDR2: LNHNV, YYDKDF (reference sequence). V lost 4 bases to trimming and J lost 4 bases; unmatched junction nucleotides: 2. CDR3 DNA: TGTGCCACCAGCATAAGCGGGGGGTACAATGAGCAGTTCTTC. Its protein product is CATSISGGYNEQFF.

This clonotype was found a few times. As the CDR3 is not closed by the conserved phenylalanine or tryptophan, this likely results from a read error. V and J are TRBV7-9 and TRBJ2-5; tentative D call: TRBD2 (5 bases). Germline lookup yields CDR1 SEHNR and CDR2 FQNEAQ (reference sequence). V was shortened by 2 bases and J by 7 bases, with 8 bases between the two germline ends. This CDR3 is built from 12 residues. CDR3 residues: CASSLLAGTQYI. The CDR3 nucleotides read TGTGCCAGCAGCTTATTGGCGGGGACCCAGTACATC.

This clonotype has ten or more counts. This sequence joins TRBV6-6 and TRBJ2-2; 9 bases align to TRBD2. In germline, CDR1 is MNHNY, CDR2 SVGAGI (reference sequence). The CDR3 covers 18 residues. The ends lost 2 bases at V and 5 bases at J; junction bases unmatched: 12. In DNA form, the CDR3 reads TGTGCCAGCAGTTACGGCCCATTTGGCCTAGCGGGGACCGGGGAGCTGTTTTTT. Its translation is CASSYGPFGLAGTGELFF.

This clonotype was observed many times. CDR3 sequence: CASSRGQPGYTF. The DNA of the CDR3 is TGTGCCAGCAGCAGGGGACAGCCTGGCTACACCTTC. The V gene is TRBV7-9, the J gene TRBJ1-2; 7 nucleotides line up with TRBD1. With 5 bases clipped from V and 7 bases from J, the junction kept 4 bases outside the gene matches. The CDR3 is made up of 12 amino acids. Germline V CDR1 and CDR2: SEHNR, FQNEAQ (reference sequence).

This clonotype has a count of ten or more. This chain uses TRBV7-2 with TRBJ2-1; D ambiguous. CDR1 SGHTA and CDR2 FQGNSA come from the germline V gene. V was shortened by 3 bases and J by 1 base, with 4 bases between the two germline ends. CDR3 length: 13 residues. CDR3 in amino acids: CASSFQSYNEQFF. CDR3 DNA sequence: TGTGCCAGCAGCTTTCAATCCTACAATGAGCAGTTCTTC.

The J gene is TRBJ2-1, the V gene TRBV12-3 or TRBV12-4; 12 nucleotides line up with TRBD2. CDR3 size: 17 residues. J gave up 6 bases and V 0 bases, and 6 bases lay outside the gene matches. The CDR3: CASSLAVLAGGRNEQFF. DNA of the CDR3: TGTGCCAGCAGTTTAGCGGTCCTAGCGGGGGGGCGCAATGAGCAGTTCTTC.

This clonotype was seen at least ten times. The genes are TRBV12-3 or TRBV12-4 and TRBJ2-1, with 8 nucleotides matching TRBD2. This CDR3 spans 14 amino acids. V lost 3 bases to trimming and J lost 4 bases; unmatched junction nucleotides: 2. The CDR3 DNA reads TGTGCCAGCAGTTTTCGGGGGGGTTACAATGAGCAGTTCTTC. This sequence encodes CASSFRGGYNEQFF.

The table lists this clonotype with many counts. The chain links TRBV6-1 to TRBJ2-7, with D possibly called TRBD1 or TRBD2 (5 bases each). Per the germline V gene, CDR1 is MNHNS and CDR2 is SASEGT. The V end lost 3 bases, the J end lost 3 bases, and 9 bases lay between the germline ends. The CDR3 is 13 amino acids. In nucleotides, the CDR3 is TGTGCCAGCAGTGACCGGGGCAACTACGAGCAGTACTTC. Translated, it gives CASSDRGNYEQYF.

The chain employs TRBV3-1 and TRBJ2-1; TRBD2 matches 8 bases. This CDR3 spans 18 amino acids. Per the germline V gene, CDR1 is LGHDT and CDR2 is YNNKEL (reference sequence). With 0 bases clipped from V and 7 bases from J, the junction kept 14 bases outside the gene matches. The CDR3 reads CASSQDWLAGKRRNEQFF. The DNA of the CDR3 is TGTGCCAGCAGCCAAGATTGGCTAGCGGGCAAACGCCGGAATGAGCAGTTCTTC.

This clonotype was recorded at least ten times. The chain employs TRBV28 and TRBJ2-7, with 10 positions matching TRBD1. CDR3 length equals 12 residues. V lost 5 bases to trimming and J lost 10 bases; unmatched junction nucleotides: 5. Germline loops: CDR1 MDHEN, CDR2 SYDVKM. This chain's CDR3 is CASSPGTGEQYV. CDR3 sequence (DNA): TGTGCCAGCAGTCCCGGGACAGGGGAACAGTACGTC.

The chain recombines TRBV28 with TRBJ1-1, with TRBD1 matching 8 bases. This CDR3 region has 13 residues. Looked up from germline, CDR1 is MDHEN and CDR2 is SYDVKM. Trimming cost V 6 bases and J 6 bases; bases outside gene matches: 6. This CDR3 is CASRNAGGSEAFF. CDR3 in DNA: TGTGCCAGCAGAAACGCAGGGGGCTCTGAAGCTTTCTTT.